The T cell receptor beta chain under discussion was sequenced for a study of T cells after yellow fever vaccination. This clonotype showed up many times. The CDR3 loop spans 16 amino acids. The V gene's germline CDR1 is SGHRS and CDR2 YFSETQ. The V gene end was trimmed by 7 bases and the J gene end by 4 bases; junction bases not matched to a gene: 11. MiXCR, applied by TCRdb to the 5' RACE reads, yields one record per CDR3 protein. Among about 430,000 distinct CDR3 sequences listed, over 15% were seen once. The V gene is TRBV5-1, the J gene TRBJ1-1, with TRBD1 matching over 12 bases. The specimen was PBMCs, collected before the yellow fever booster vaccination. This receptor was identified in a young man who received the YFV17D yellow fever vaccine. The DNA of the CDR3 is TGCGCCAGCCGTACCGGGACAGGGGGCGAGGGCACTGAAGCTTTCTTT. It translates to CASRTGTGGEGTEAFF.